These T cell receptor beta chains were read from a single sample in a study of shared clonotypes between healthy human individuals. TCRdb's copy holds only in-frame clones and misses some; the assay was immunoSEQ multiplex PCR. Altogether about 1,500,000 clones are present, roughly 97% being singletons, with the ten largest covering roughly 1.2%. The sequencing input was naive CD4+ T cells sorted from blood. Receptor source: a man aged 25-45 years in good health. CDR3s include the opening cysteine and the closing phenylalanine or tryptophan. D genes are given only for firm matches.

j_call v_call d_call cdr3_nt cdr3_aa
TRBJ1-2 TRBV19 TRBD1 TGTGCCAGTAGTCTCGGGACAGCCGGCTATGGCTACACCTTC CASSLGTAGYGYTF
TRBJ2-7 TRBV30 TRBD1 TGTGCCTGGGCCGGGACAGGGGGCGACGAGCAGTACTTC CAWAGTGGDEQYF
TRBJ1-5 TRBV6-6 NA TGTGCCAGCAGTTACCCCCTGAGTGTTAGCAATCAGCCCCAGCATTTT CASSYPLSVSNQPQHF
TRBJ1-1 TRBV7-9 NA TGTGCCAGCAGCTTAGGTGAGGGGGAGAGCACTGAAGCTTTCTTT CASSLGEGESTEAFF
TRBJ2-3 TRBV9 TRBD1 TGTGCCAGCAGCGCCCGGGACAGGTACACAGATACGCAGTATTTT CASSARDRYTDTQYF
TRBJ2-1 TRBV11-2 TRBD1 TGTGCCAGCAGCTTAGGGGACAGGCTATTGGACAATGAGCAGTTCTTC CASSLGDRLLDNEQFF
TRBJ2-1 TRBV7-6 TRBD2 TGTGCCAGCAGCTTAGCTGGGACTAGGAAGTCTATGCAGTTCTTC CASSLAGTRKSMQFF
TRBJ2-1 TRBV27 NA TGTGCCAGCAGACCCATTTTTGGGCGGGGCTCCTACAATGAGCAGTTCTTC CASRPIFGRGSYNEQFF
TRBJ1-1 TRBV6-6 NA TGTGCCAGCAGTTACGTAGGGGGCACTGAAGCTTTCTTT CASSYVGGTEAFF
TRBJ1-3 TRBV11-3 NA TGTGCCAGCAGCTTAGCGGGCTCTGGAAACACCATATATTTT CASSLAGSGNTIYF
TRBJ1-2 TRBV2 NA TGTGCCAGCAGTGAATCCTACCGTGCACATGGCTACACCTTC CASSESYRAHGYTF
TRBJ2-3 TRBV4-3 TRBD1 TGCGCCAGCGCCATGCACTCCGGGACAGGGGTTCCAGATACGCAGTATTTT CASAMHSGTGVPDTQYF
TRBJ2-5 TRBV10-3 NA TGTGCCATCAGTGACCCAAACGGGTTTGGTCAAGAGACCCAGTACTTC CAISDPNGFGQETQYF
TRBJ2-3 TRBV7-9 NA TGTGCCAGCAGCTTAGCCCAGGGTATCACAGATACGCAGTATTTT CASSLAQGITDTQYF